One and the same sample provided the 27 T cell receptor beta chains below, sequenced in a study of technical replicates of blood from several donors. Assay used: immunoSEQ multiplex PCR; TCRdb lists only in-frame clones, some missing. The table has some 77,000 clones, 96% seen once. The specimen sequenced was T cells isolated from PBMCs. These receptors were collected from a human donor in good health.

This rearrangement joins TRBV4-1 to TRBJ1-2; TRBD1 might be the D (6 bases). Germline CDR1 is MGHRA and CDR2 is YSYEKL. V lost 3 bases to trimming and J lost 10 bases, with 27 bases between them. The CDR3 contains 17 residues. CDR3 bases: TGCGCCAGCAGCCACGGAAGACAGGCCTTAAACTTTGAGGTCTACACCTTC. It encodes CASSHGRQALNFEVYTF.

On this clone itself: The sample has other DNA sequences that encode this CDR3 too. V usage is TRBV5-1 and J usage is TRBJ1-2; maybe TRBD1 (6 bases). Germline CDR1 is SGHRS and CDR2 is YFSETQ. Trimming pared 3 bases from V and 5 bases from J, leaving 11 bases between. The length of the CDR3 is 13 residues. The CDR3 is CASSSGQLYGYTF. The CDR3 nucleotides are TGCGCCAGCAGCTCTGGACAGCTTTATGGCTACACCTTC.

The gene calls are TRBV6-5 and TRBJ2-7; possibly TRBD1 for D (6 bases). CDR3 length: 14 amino acids. Between the trimmed V and J ends, which lost 8 bases and 5 bases, there was a span of 19 bases. From germline, CDR1 is MNHEY and CDR2 SVGAGI. DNA for the CDR3: TGTGCCAGCCAGGGGCGGCAGGGTGTAAACGAGCAGTACTTC. Protein sequence: CASQGRQGVNEQYF.

This clone was counted a single time. Other nucleotide sequences from this sample produce the same CDR3. The rearrangement links TRBV25-1 to TRBJ2-1; TRBD2 agrees at 12 bases. Trimming at V came to 5 bases and at J to 7 bases, leaving 3 bases not matched to a gene. Germline-derived CDR1 and CDR2 are MGHDK and SYGVNS. The CDR3 runs to 14 residues. In DNA form, the CDR3 reads TGTGCCAGCAGTCTAGCGGGAGGGCCTAATGAGCAGTTCTTC. Translating it yields CASSLAGGPNEQFF.

The rearrangement joins TRBV2 to TRBJ1-4; D not resolved. Germline loops: CDR1 SNHLY, CDR2 FYNNEI. V was clipped by 4 bases and J by 8 bases, with 11 bases between them. The CDR3 length is 13 residues. CDR3 residues: CASSAGSQEKLFF. The DNA for the CDR3 is TGTGCCAGCAGTGCCGGGAGCCAAGAAAAACTGTTTTTT.

V and J are TRBV5-1 and TRBJ2-1, with 7 bases that match TRBD1. This CDR3 has 17 residues. The trim removed 0 bases at V and 1 base at J, leaving 7 bases unmatched. The germline V gene has CDR1 SGHRS and CDR2 YFSETQ. DNA for the CDR3: TGCGCCAGCAGCTTGGCCCGTGACAGGGCTTCCTACAATGAGCAGTTCTTC. Translating gives CASSLARDRASYNEQFF.

The chain carries TRBV25-1 and TRBJ2-2; 8 bases map to TRBD1. Germline V gives CDR1 MGHDK, CDR2 SYGVNS. J lost 5 bases, V lost 4 bases, and 9 bases had no gene match. The CDR3 length is 16 residues. CDR3 region: CASSGLETGVTGELFF. CDR3 DNA sequence: TGTGCCAGCAGTGGGTTAGAGACAGGGGTAACCGGGGAGCTGTTTTTT.

The chain links TRBV5-6 to TRBJ2-2; D gene uncertain. The CDR3 spans 14 residues. The ends were cut back, 2 bases at V and 8 bases at J, with 13 bases in the middle. Per the germline V gene, CDR1 is SGHDT and CDR2 is YYEEEE. The CDR3: CASSFGLSSGELFF. DNA for the CDR3: TGTGCCAGCAGCTTCGGGTTATCGTCTGGGGAGCTGTTTTTT.

The chain has TRBV9 and TRBJ2-7; 7 nucleotides match TRBD1. The CDR3 loop spans 14 amino acids. V shed 4 bases and J 2 bases; nucleotides not matched to a gene: 6. CDR1 and CDR2 (germline): SGDLS, YYNGEE. DNA for the CDR3: TGTGCCAGCAGCCTCGGACAGGTTACCTACGAGCAGTACTTC. Its translation is CASSLGQVTYEQYF. The full variable domain, in which reference TRBV9 and TRBJ2-7 provide the parts outside the CDR3, is DSGVTQTPKHLITATGQRVTLRCSPRSGDLSVYWYQQSLDQGLQFLIQYYNGEERAKGNILERFSAQQFPDLHSELNLSSLELGDSALYFCASSLGQVTYEQYFGPGTRLTVT.

The rearrangement links TRBV6-1 to TRBJ2-1, with TRBD2 as a possible D gene (5 bases). CDR1 and CDR2 from the germline V gene are MNHNS and SASEGT. Trimming pared 1 base from V and 12 bases from J, leaving 13 bases between. The CDR3 length is 13 residues. In DNA, the CDR3 is TGTGCCAGCAGTGAAGGTATGCGACTACTGCAGTTCTTC. It encodes CASSEGMRLLQFF.

This chain joins TRBV4-3 and TRBJ2-5; the D is unclear. The V end was cut by 4 bases, the J end by 3 bases, with 9 bases between. The CDR3 has 13 amino acids. Per germline, CDR1 LGHNA and CDR2 YSLEER. The CDR3, as DNA: TGCGCCAGCAGCCTCCTACCCAAAGAGACCCAGTACTTC. Its protein product is CASSLLPKETQYF.

The rearrangement joins TRBV11-3 to TRBJ1-1; possibly TRBD1 for D (6 bases). CDR1 and CDR2 from the germline V gene are SGHNT and YENEEA. Trimming cost V 0 bases and J 0 bases, with 8 bases left between them. This CDR3 has 15 residues. The CDR3 bases are TGTGCCAGCAGCTTAGATCCAGGGGTGAACACTGAAGCTTTCTTT. Amino acids: CASSLDPGVNTEAFF.

This clone is a singleton in its sample. This chain joins TRBV10-1 and TRBJ1-1; no clear D. Trimming left V 7 bases short and J 1 base short, with 10 bases between. CDR1 is WNHNN and CDR2 is SYGVQD in the germline V gene (reference sequence). This CDR3 is 13 amino acids long. CDR3 amino acids: CASMKAGNTEAFF. CDR3 nucleotide sequence: TGCGCCAGCATGAAAGCTGGGAACACTGAAGCTTTCTTT.

This chain links TRBV7-9 with TRBJ2-1; TRBD2 matches at 12 bases. V shed 6 bases and J 4 bases; nucleotides not matched to a gene: 10. Germline CDR1 reads SEHNR; CDR2 reads FQNEAQ (reference sequence). The CDR3 runs 17 residues. This chain's CDR3 is CASSGLAGRSEYNEQFF. The CDR3 DNA sequence: TGTGCCAGCAGTGGACTAGCGGGACGGTCTGAGTACAATGAGCAGTTCTTC.

The chain employs TRBV7-2 and TRBJ1-5; D is undetermined. The CDR3 is made up of 13 amino acids. Trimming took 2 bases from V and 7 from J, leaving 9 bases between them. Germline lookup yields CDR1 SGHTA and CDR2 FQGNSA. CDR3 protein: CASSLSRGQPQHF. CDR3 sequence (DNA): TGTGCCAGCAGCTTATCACGTGGCCAGCCCCAGCATTTT.

V gene TRBV6-5 combines with J gene TRBJ1-1, with TRBD1 matching 7 bases. The CDR3 covers 11 residues. The V gene's germline CDR1 is MNHEY and CDR2 SVGAGI. Trimming at V came to 6 bases and at J to 7 bases, leaving 2 bases not matched to a gene. CDR3 coding DNA: TGTGCCAGCAGAACAGGGGTTGAAGCTTTCTTT. It yields the protein CASRTGVEAFF.

The V call is TRBV27, the J call TRBJ1-2; tentative D call: TRBD1 (6 bases). The ends were cut back, 1 base at V and 10 bases at J, with 13 bases in the middle. CDR1 MNHEY and CDR2 SMNVEV come from the germline V gene (reference sequence). The CDR3 loop spans 13 amino acids. CDR3: CASSLWAGVDYTF. DNA for the CDR3: TGTGCCAGCAGTTTATGGGCAGGGGTTGACTACACCTTC.

The CDR3 here is CACDPQGTPEQYF. The CDR3 DNA sequence: TGTGCCTGTGATCCCCAGGGAACCCCCGAGCAGTACTTC. The chain couples TRBV30 to TRBJ2-7; the D gene is possibly TRBD1 (5 bases). Trimming took off 6 bases at V and 6 bases at J, with 18 bases between the two ends. CDR1 is GTSNPN and CDR2 is SVGIG in the germline V gene (reference sequence). This CDR3 region has 13 residues.

V usage is TRBV2 and J usage is TRBJ2-1, with TRBD2 matching over 9 bases. This CDR3 spans 15 amino acids. Germline values: CDR1 SNHLY, CDR2 FYNNEI. The ends lost 1 base at V and 5 bases at J; junction bases unmatched: 3. CDR3 nucleotides: TGTGCCAGCAGTGAAGGGAGACTAGCGGACAATGAGCAGTTCTTC. Its translation: CASSEGRLADNEQFF.

The chain carries TRBV4-3 and TRBJ2-3, with a tentative D call TRBD1 (6 bases). Germline CDR1 reads LGHNA; CDR2 reads YSLEER. There are 14 residues in the CDR3. V was shortened by 6 bases and J by 4 bases, with 14 bases between the two germline ends. The CDR3 nucleotides are TGCGCCAGCAGACGACGGACAGATTCAGATACGCAGTATTTT. Translated, it gives CASRRRTDSDTQYF.

The chain couples TRBV30 to TRBJ2-5; 13 nucleotides agree with TRBD2. With 7 bases clipped from V and 2 bases from J, the junction kept 4 bases outside the gene matches. The germline V gene has CDR1 GTSNPN and CDR2 SVGIG (reference sequence). The CDR3 length is 14 residues. DNA of the CDR3: TGTGCCTATAGGACTAGCGGGGGTCAAGAGACCCAGTACTTC. It is translated as CAYRTSGGQETQYF.

This rearrangement joins TRBV11-3 to TRBJ2-6, with D possibly being TRBD2 (5 bases). V was trimmed by 11 bases and J by 3 bases, leaving 11 bases between them. Germline V gene data show CDR1 as SGHNT and CDR2 as YENEEA. CDR3 size: 13 residues. This CDR3 reads CAGTSGGANVLTF. The DNA of the CDR3 is TGTGCCGGCACTAGTGGTGGGGCCAACGTCCTGACTTTC.

The chain is built from TRBV18 and TRBJ1-1; D is ambiguous. Trimming removed 3 bases from V and 1 base from J, with 6 bases in between. Germline V CDR1 and CDR2: KGHSH, LQKENI. The CDR3 covers 13 residues. DNA for the CDR3: TGTGCCAGCTCACCCGGTGGGAACACTGAAGCTTTCTTT. Translated: CASSPGGNTEAFF.

The chain combines TRBV7-3 with TRBJ2-2; D is ambiguous. With 0 bases removed from V and 6 bases from J, the gap between germline ends came to 8 bases. The germline gives CDR1 SGHTA, CDR2 FQGTGA. The CDR3 runs to 14 residues. Here the CDR3 DNA reads TGTGCCAGCAGCTTAACGGCAGGATCCGGGGAGCTGTTTTTT. Its translation: CASSLTAGSGELFF.

This clone was seen more than once but under ten times. The CDR3 spells CASSENRGKAFF. CDR3 coding DNA: TGTGCCAGCAGCGAAAACAGGGGCAAAGCTTTCTTT. The J gene is TRBJ1-1, the V gene TRBV11-1; 7 bases match TRBD1. The V gene end was trimmed by 5 bases and the J gene end by 9 bases; junction bases not matched to a gene: 6. The V gene's germline CDR1 is SGHAT and CDR2 FQDESV (reference sequence). The CDR3 has 12 amino acids.

The chain recombines TRBV5-1 with TRBJ2-3; 9 nucleotides line up with TRBD2. V was clipped by 4 bases and J by 1 base; unmatched bases: 7. This CDR3 contains 16 residues. CDR1 and CDR2 (germline): SGHRS, YFSETQ. CDR3 protein: CASSGRVAGGTDTQYF. The CDR3 region has the DNA TGCGCCAGCAGCGGGAGAGTAGCGGGGGGCACAGATACGCAGTATTTT.

The CDR3 DNA sequence: TGTGCCAGCAGCCAAGGACAGGGTCCCAATCAGCCCCAGCATTTT. It is translated as CASSQGQGPNQPQHF. This chain links TRBV2 with TRBJ1-5; 8 bases are a match to TRBD1. V was clipped by 6 bases and J by 3 bases; unmatched bases: 7. Per germline, CDR1 SNHLY and CDR2 FYNNEI. This CDR3 contains 15 residues. Based on the CDR3 plus reference TRBV2 and TRBJ1-5, the full variable domain is EPEVTQTPSHQVTQMGQEVILRCVPISNHLYFYWYRQILGQKVEFLVSFYNNEISEKSEIFDDQFSVERPDGSNFTLKIRSTKLEDSAMYFCASSQGQGPNQPQHFGDGTRLSIL.